A single sample is the source of the 18 T cell receptor beta chains below, sequenced in a study of blood T cell repertoires in COVID-19. TCRdb's copy holds only in-frame clones and misses some; the assay was immunoSEQ multiplex PCR. This table has about 210,000 clones, 85% to 90% appearing once. The material sequenced was peripheral blood. The source is a man between 18 and 35 years old with active or convalescent COVID-19.

J is TRBJ1-3 and V is TRBV14, with D unresolved. V was cut by 4 bases and J by 4 bases, with 5 bases left in between. This CDR3 spans 12 amino acids. Germline lookup yields CDR1 SGHDN and CDR2 FVKESK. This CDR3 is CASSPSGNTIYF. The CDR3 bases are TGTGCCAGCAGCCCGTCCGGAAACACCATATATTTT.

This sequence joins TRBV12-1 and TRBJ1-2; the tabulated D call, TRBD1, remains unverified against the DNA. TRBV12-1 is classified as a pseudogene. This CDR3 is built from 13 residues. The CDR3 DNA reads as TGTGCCAGCAGCCCAGGGGACGTAGATGGCTACACCTTC. Translation: CASSPGDVDGYTF.

The chain carries TRBV6-5 and TRBJ1-4; the D gene is possibly TRBD1 (6 bases). V lost 5 bases and J lost 7, with 11 bases in between. The CDR3 consists of 13 residues. CDR1 MNHEY and CDR2 SVGAGI come from the germline V gene. CDR3 in amino acids: CASSRGAGEKLFF. In DNA, the CDR3 is TGTGCCAGCAGTCGGGGGGCGGGTGAAAAACTGTTTTTT.

The CDR3 DNA is TGTGCCAGCAGCGTAGATGGCCGTGGTGGTTCACCCCTCCACTTT. The encoded protein is CASSVDGRGGSPLHF. V and J are TRBV9 and TRBJ1-6, with D unclear. V gave up 0 bases and J gave up 9 bases, with 13 bases separating them. CDR3 length equals 15 residues. Germline CDR1 is SGDLS and CDR2 is YYNGEE. The full variable domain, with the rest looked up from reference TRBV9 and TRBJ1-6, is DSGVTQTPKHLITATGQRVTLRCSPRSGDLSVYWYQQSLDQGLQFLIQYYNGEERAKGNILERFSAQQFPDLHSELNLSSLELGDSALYFCASSVDGRGGSPLHFGNGTRLTVT.

To note about this clone: Other DNA sequences within the sample encode an identical CDR3. The chain uses TRBV30 and TRBJ1-5; 7 positions match TRBD1. This CDR3 contains 13 residues. CDR1 GTSNPN and CDR2 SVGIG come from the germline V gene (reference sequence). V shed 4 bases, J shed 7 bases, and the junction held 7 bases outside the gene matches. DNA for the CDR3: TGTGCCTGGACTCAGGGGGTCGGACAGCCCCAGCATTTT. Its protein is CAWTQGVGQPQHF.

V gene TRBV27 combines with J gene TRBJ1-2; weak D call: TRBD1 (5 bases). Per germline, CDR1 MNHEY and CDR2 SMNVEV (reference sequence). V lost 5 bases and J lost 4, with 17 bases in between. The length of the CDR3 is 15 residues. Here the CDR3 DNA reads TGTGCCAGCAGTCTGGCGGGGGGGGTTTCCTATGGCTACACCTTC. This encodes CASSLAGGVSYGYTF.

This chain uses TRBV5-1 with TRBJ1-2, with 7 bases that match TRBD1. After removal of 4 bases from V and 3 bases from J, the junction contained 3 bases not matched to a gene. CDR1 and CDR2 from the germline V gene are SGHRS and YFSETQ. The CDR3 is 13 residues long. CDR3 in DNA: TGCGCCAGCAGCGGCCAGGGGGACTATGGCTACACCTTC. This sequence encodes CASSGQGDYGYTF.

The genes are TRBV2 and TRBJ2-7; 10 bases fit TRBD1. V was clipped by 6 bases and J by 3 bases; unmatched bases: 8. The V gene's germline CDR1 is SNHLY and CDR2 FYNNEI. This CDR3 contains 15 residues. The CDR3 nucleotides are TGTGCCAGCAGCTCCGGGACAGGGGACATCTACGAGCAGTACTTC. Its translation: CASSSGTGDIYEQYF.

Here the CDR3 DNA reads TGTGCCATACGAGACTCTGGGGCCAACGTCCTGACTTTC. It yields the protein CAIRDSGANVLTF. The rearrangement links TRBV24-1 to TRBJ2-6; D is uncertain. CDR1 and CDR2 from the germline V gene are KGHDR and SFDVKD. The V end lost 11 bases, the J end lost 0 bases, and 7 bases lay between the germline ends. The CDR3 loop spans 13 amino acids.

The V gene is TRBV5-5, the J gene TRBJ2-7; TRBD1 matches 9 bases. Per germline, CDR1 SGHKS and CDR2 YYEKEE (reference sequence). With 6 bases clipped from V and 6 bases from J, the junction kept 13 bases outside the gene matches. CDR3 length: 15 amino acids. In DNA form, the CDR3 reads TGTGCCAGCAACTCCGAGACAGGGGGGGTCCGCGAGCAGTACTTC. Protein product: CASNSETGGVREQYF.

V is TRBV7-9 and J is TRBJ2-3; D is unresolved. The CDR3 is 12 amino acids. Trimming stripped 1 base from V and 6 bases from J, with 5 bases between. Germline V gene data show CDR1 as SEHNR and CDR2 as FQNEAQ (reference sequence). The CDR3 loop is CASSLVADTQYF. The DNA for the CDR3 is TGTGCCAGCAGCTTAGTCGCGGATACGCAGTATTTT.

In its sample, this clone was seen a few times. The rearrangement uses TRBV19 and TRBJ1-6; 7 nucleotides align to TRBD1. The V and J ends lost 1 base and 3 bases, in that order; junction bases with no gene match: 0. The CDR3 has 15 residues. Looked up from germline, CDR1 is LNHDA and CDR2 is SQIVND (reference sequence). CDR3 region: CASSIGDSYNSPLHF. DNA for the CDR3: TGTGCCAGTAGTATAGGGGACAGCTATAATTCACCCCTCCACTTT.

V gene TRBV12-3 or TRBV12-4 combines with J gene TRBJ2-5; possibly TRBD2 for D (5 bases). The V gene lost 1 base and the J gene lost 9 bases, with 12 bases spanning the gap. The CDR3 totals 13 residues. DNA of the CDR3: TGTGCCAGCAGTTTAGAGCTGGGAGCGGCCCAGTACTTC. Encoded protein: CASSLELGAAQYF.

The gene calls are TRBV5-1 and TRBJ1-1; tentative D call: TRBD1 (6 bases). CDR1 and CDR2 from the germline V gene are SGHRS and YFSETQ. The CDR3 is made up of 16 amino acids. Trimming cost V 5 bases and J 5 bases, with 22 bases left between them. The CDR3 protein is CASRPGAGDLGTEAFF. CDR3 sequence (DNA): TGCGCCAGCAGGCCCGGAGCAGGGGATCTGGGGACTGAAGCTTTCTTT.

The chain is built from TRBV7-2 and TRBJ2-1; 9 bases line up with TRBD2. CDR1 SGHTA and CDR2 FQGNSA come from the germline V gene. The CDR3 sequence is 15 residues long. V lost 5 bases to trimming and J lost 4 bases; unmatched junction nucleotides: 6. CDR3 in DNA: TGTGCCAGCAGCACCGGACTAGCGAATTACAATGAGCAGTTCTTC. This gives the protein CASSTGLANYNEQFF.

The chain employs TRBV10-3 and TRBJ2-3; D may be TRBD2 (6 bases). Germline CDR1 reads ENHRY; CDR2 reads SYGVKD. The CDR3 extends over 17 amino acids. The V and J ends lost 4 bases and 4 bases respectively, with 21 bases between them. The CDR3 sequence: CAISGRTTQYVADTQYF. The DNA for the CDR3 is TGTGCCATCAGTGGAAGGACTACTCAGTATGTCGCAGATACGCAGTATTTT.

The chain has TRBV6-5 and TRBJ1-6, with TRBD1 matching 8 bases. Germline-derived CDR1 and CDR2 are MNHEY and SVGAGI. The CDR3 length is 14 residues. With V trimmed by 6 bases and J by 9 bases, 7 bases remained unmatched. The CDR3 DNA sequence: TGTGCCAGCAGACTAGGACAGGGACCTTCACCCCTCCACTTT. It specifies CASRLGQGPSPLHF.

The rearrangement links TRBV4-1 to TRBJ1-4, with D perhaps TRBD1 (5 bases). The V end was cut by 4 bases, the J end by 0 bases, with 12 bases between. The CDR3 is 16 residues long. Germline values: CDR1 MGHRA, CDR2 YSYEKL. CDR3 sequence reads: CASSRRQSSTNEKLFF. DNA of the CDR3: TGCGCCAGCAGCCGAAGACAGTCTTCAACTAATGAAAAACTGTTTTTT.